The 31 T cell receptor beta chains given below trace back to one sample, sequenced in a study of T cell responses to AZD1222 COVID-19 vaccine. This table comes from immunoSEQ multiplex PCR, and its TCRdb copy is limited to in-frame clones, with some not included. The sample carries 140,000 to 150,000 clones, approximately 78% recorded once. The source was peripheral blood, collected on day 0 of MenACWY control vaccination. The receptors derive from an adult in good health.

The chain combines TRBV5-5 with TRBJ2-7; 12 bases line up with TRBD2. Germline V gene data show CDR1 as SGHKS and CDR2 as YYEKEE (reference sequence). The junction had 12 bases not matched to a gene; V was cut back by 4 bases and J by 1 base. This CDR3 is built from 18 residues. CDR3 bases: TGTGCCAGCAGCCTAGGACTAGCGGGGCTTTACAGGTCCTACGAGCAGTACGTC. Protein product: CASSLGLAGLYRSYEQYV.

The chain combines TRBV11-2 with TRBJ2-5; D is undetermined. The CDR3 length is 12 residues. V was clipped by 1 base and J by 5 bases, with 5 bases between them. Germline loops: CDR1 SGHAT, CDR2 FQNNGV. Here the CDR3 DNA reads TGTGCCAGCAGCTTAGTGATGGAGACCCAGTACTTC. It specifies CASSLVMETQYF.

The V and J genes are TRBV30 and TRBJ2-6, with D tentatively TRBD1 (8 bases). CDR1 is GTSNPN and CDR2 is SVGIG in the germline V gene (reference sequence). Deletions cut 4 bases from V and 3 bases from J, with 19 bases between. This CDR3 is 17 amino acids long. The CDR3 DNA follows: TGTGCCTGGAACAAGGACAGGGTAGCGGGTGGGGCCAACGTCCTGACTTTC. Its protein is CAWNKDRVAGGANVLTF.

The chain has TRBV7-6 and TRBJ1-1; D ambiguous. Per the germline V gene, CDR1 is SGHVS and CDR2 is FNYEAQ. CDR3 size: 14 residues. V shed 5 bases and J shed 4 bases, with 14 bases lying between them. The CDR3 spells CASSNRGPGTEAFF. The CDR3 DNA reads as TGTGCCAGCAGCAACAGAGGGCCGGGCACTGAAGCTTTCTTT.

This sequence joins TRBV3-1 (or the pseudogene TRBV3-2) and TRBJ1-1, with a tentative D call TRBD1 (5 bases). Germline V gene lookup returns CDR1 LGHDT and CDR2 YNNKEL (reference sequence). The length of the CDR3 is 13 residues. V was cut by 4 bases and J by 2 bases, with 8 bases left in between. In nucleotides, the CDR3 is TGTGCCAGCAGCCGGCAGGGAAACACTGAAGCTTTCTTT. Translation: CASSRQGNTEAFF.

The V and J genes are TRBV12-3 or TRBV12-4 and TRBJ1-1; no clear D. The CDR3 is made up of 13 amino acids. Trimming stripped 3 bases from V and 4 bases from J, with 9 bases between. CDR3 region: CASSFYSGTEAFF. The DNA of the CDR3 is TGTGCCAGCAGTTTCTATTCGGGCACTGAAGCTTTCTTT.

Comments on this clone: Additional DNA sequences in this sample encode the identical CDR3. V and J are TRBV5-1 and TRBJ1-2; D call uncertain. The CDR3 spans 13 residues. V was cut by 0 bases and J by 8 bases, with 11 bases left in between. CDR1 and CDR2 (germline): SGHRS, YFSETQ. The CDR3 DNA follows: TGCGCCAGCAGCTTGGAGAGGGAGCGAGGCTACACCTTC. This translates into CASSLERERGYTF.

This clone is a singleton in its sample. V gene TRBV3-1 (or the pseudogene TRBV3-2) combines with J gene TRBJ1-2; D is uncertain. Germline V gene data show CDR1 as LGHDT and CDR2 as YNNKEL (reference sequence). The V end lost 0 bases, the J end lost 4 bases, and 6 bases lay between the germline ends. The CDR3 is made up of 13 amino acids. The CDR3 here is CASSQESTYGYTF. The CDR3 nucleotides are TGTGCCAGCAGCCAAGAATCGACCTATGGCTACACCTTC.

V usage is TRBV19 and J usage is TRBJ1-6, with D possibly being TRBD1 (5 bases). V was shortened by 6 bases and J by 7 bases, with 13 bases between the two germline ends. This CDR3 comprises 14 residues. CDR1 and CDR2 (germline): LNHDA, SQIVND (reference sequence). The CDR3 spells CASRVAGTNSPLHF. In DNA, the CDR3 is TGTGCCAGTAGGGTGGCAGGGACCAATTCACCCCTCCACTTT.

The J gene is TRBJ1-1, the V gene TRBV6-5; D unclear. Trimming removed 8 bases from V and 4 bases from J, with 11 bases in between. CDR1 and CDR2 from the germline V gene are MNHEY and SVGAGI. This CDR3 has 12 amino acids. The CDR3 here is CASSRIGTEAFF. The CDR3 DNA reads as TGTGCCAGCTCCAGAATCGGCACTGAAGCTTTCTTT.

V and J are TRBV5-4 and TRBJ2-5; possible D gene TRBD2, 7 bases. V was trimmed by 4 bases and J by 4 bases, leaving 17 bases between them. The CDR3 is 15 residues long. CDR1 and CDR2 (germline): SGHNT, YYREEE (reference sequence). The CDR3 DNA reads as TGTGCCAGCAGCCGCCCGGGGGGCCTAGGAGAGACCCAGTACTTC. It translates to CASSRPGGLGETQYF.

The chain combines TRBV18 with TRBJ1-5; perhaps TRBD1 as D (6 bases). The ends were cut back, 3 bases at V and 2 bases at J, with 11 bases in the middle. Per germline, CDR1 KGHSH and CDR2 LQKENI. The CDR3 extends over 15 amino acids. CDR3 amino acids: CASSPTGGGNQPQHF. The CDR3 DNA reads TGTGCCAGCTCACCGACAGGCGGGGGCAATCAGCCCCAGCATTTT. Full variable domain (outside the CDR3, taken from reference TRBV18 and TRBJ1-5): NAGVMQNPRHLVRRRGQEARLRCSPMKGHSHVYWYRQLPEEGLKFMVYLQKENIIDESGMPKERFSAEFPKEGPSILRIQQVVRGDSAAYFCASSPTGGGNQPQHFGDGTRLSIL.

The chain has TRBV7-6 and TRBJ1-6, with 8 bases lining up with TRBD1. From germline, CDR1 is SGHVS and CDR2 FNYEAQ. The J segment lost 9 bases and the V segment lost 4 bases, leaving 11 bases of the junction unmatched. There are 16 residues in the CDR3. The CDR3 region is CASSSAGGGQGSPLHF. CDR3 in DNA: TGTGCCAGCAGCTCAGCAGGGGGCGGGCAAGGTTCACCCCTCCACTTT.

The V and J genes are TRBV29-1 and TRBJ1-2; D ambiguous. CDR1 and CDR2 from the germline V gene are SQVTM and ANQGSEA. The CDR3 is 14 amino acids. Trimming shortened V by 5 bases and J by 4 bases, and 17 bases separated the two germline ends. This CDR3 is CSVYRPGESYGYTF. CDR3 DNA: TGCAGCGTTTACCGACCGGGAGAATCCTATGGCTACACCTTC.

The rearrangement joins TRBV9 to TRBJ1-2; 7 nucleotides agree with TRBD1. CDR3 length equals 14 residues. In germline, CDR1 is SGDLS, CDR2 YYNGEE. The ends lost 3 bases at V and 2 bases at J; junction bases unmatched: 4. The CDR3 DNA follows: TGTGCCAGCAGCGCGGGACAGTTCAACTATGGCTACACCTTC. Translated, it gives CASSAGQFNYGYTF.

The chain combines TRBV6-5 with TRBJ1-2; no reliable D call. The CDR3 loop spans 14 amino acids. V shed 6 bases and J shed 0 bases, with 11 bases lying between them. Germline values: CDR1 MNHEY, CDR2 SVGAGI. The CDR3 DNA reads TGTGCCAGCAGCCAAGGTGGGGCTAACTATGGCTACACCTTC. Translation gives CASSQGGANYGYTF.

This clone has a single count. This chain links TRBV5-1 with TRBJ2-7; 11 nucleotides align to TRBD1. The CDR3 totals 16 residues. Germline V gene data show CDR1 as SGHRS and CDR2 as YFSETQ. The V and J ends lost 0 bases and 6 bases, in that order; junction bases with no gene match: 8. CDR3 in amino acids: CASSLAPGTGGIEQYF. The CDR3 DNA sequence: TGCGCCAGCAGCTTGGCCCCCGGGACAGGGGGAATCGAGCAGTACTTC. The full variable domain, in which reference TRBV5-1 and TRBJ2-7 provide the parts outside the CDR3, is KAGVTQTPRYLIKTRGQQVTLSCSPISGHRSVSWYQQTPGQGLQFLFEYFSETQRNKGNFPGRFSGRQFSNSRSEMNVSTLELGDSALYLCASSLAPGTGGIEQYFGPGTRLTVT.

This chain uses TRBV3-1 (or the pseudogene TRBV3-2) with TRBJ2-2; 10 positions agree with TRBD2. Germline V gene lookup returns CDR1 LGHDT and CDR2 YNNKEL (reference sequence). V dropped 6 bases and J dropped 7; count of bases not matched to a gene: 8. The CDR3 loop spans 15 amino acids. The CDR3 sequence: CASSTGLALFGELFF. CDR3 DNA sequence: TGTGCCAGCAGTACGGGACTAGCGTTGTTCGGGGAGCTGTTTTTT.

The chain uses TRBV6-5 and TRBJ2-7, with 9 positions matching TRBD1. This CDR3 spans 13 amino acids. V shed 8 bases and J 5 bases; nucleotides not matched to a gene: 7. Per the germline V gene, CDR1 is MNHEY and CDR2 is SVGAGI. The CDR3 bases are TGTGCCAGCGAGAGGACAGGGGTCCACGAGCAGTACTTC. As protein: CASERTGVHEQYF.

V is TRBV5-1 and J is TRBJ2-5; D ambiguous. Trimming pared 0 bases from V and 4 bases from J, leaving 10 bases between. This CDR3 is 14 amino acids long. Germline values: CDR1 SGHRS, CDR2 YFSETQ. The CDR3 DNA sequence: TGCGCCAGCAGCTTGGGTTTCGTTAGAGAGACCCAGTACTTC. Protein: CASSLGFVRETQYF.

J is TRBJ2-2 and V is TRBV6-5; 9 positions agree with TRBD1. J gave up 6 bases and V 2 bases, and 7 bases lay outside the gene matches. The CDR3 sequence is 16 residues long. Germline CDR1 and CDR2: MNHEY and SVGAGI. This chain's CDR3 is CASSYTGTGYPGELFF. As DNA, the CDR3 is TGTGCCAGCAGTTACACCGGGACAGGGTATCCCGGGGAGCTGTTTTTT.

The CDR3 sequence: CASSTTGTGYGYTF. The CDR3, as DNA: TGTGCCAGCAGCACCACCGGGACAGGATATGGCTACACCTTC. The chain carries TRBV11-2 and TRBJ1-2, with 8 bases fitting TRBD1. Germline-derived CDR1 and CDR2 are SGHAT and FQNNGV. This CDR3 is built from 14 residues. The junction had 7 bases not matched to a gene; V was cut back by 5 bases and J by 5 bases.

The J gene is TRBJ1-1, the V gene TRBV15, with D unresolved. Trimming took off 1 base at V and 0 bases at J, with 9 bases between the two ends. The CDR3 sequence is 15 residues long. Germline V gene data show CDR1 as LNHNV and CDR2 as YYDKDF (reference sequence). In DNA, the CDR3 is TGTGCCACCAGCAGAGCCCCAGCCCTGAACACTGAAGCTTTCTTT. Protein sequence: CATSRAPALNTEAFF.

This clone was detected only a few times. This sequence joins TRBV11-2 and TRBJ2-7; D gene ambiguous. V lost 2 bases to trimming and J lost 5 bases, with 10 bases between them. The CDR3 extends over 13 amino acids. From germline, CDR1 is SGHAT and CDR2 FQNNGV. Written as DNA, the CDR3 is TGTGCCAGCAGCTTATCCCCGGGCGACGAGCAGTACGTC. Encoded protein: CASSLSPGDEQYV.

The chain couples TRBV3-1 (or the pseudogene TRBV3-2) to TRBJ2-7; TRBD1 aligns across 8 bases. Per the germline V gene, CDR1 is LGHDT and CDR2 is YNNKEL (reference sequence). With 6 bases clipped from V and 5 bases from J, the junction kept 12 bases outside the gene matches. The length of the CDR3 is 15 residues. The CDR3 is CASSRGGDRSNEQYF. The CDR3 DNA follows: TGTGCCAGCAGTCGTGGCGGGGACAGGAGCAACGAGCAGTACTTC.

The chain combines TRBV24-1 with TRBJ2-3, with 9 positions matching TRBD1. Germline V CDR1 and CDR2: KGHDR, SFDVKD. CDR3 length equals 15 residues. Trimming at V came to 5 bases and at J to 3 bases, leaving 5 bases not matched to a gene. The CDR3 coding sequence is TGTGCCACCAGTGTCGGGACAGGGATTACAGATACGCAGTATTTT. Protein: CATSVGTGITDTQYF.

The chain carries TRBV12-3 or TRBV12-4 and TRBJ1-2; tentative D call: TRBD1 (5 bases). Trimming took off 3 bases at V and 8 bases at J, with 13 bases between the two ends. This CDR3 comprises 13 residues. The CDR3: CASSFQGRGGYTF. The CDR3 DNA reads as TGTGCCAGCAGTTTTCAAGGAAGGGGCGGCTACACCTTC.

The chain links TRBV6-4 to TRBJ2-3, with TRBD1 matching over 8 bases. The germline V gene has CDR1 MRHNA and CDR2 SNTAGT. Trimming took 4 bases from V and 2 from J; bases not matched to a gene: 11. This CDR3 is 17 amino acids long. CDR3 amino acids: CASSVPRGQFFTDTQYF. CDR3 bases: TGTGCCAGCAGTGTCCCCAGGGGGCAGTTCTTCACAGATACGCAGTATTTT.

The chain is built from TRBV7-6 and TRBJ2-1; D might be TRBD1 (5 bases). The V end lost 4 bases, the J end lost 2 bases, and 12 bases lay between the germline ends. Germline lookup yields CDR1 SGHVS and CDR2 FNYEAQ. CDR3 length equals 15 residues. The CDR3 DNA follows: TGTGCCAGCAGCTCTGACAGTAGGGCCTACAATGAGCAGTTCTTC. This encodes CASSSDSRAYNEQFF.

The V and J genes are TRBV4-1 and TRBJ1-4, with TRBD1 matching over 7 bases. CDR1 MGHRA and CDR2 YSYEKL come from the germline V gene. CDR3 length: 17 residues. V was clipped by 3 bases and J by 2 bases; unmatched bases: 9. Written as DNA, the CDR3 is TGCGCCAGCAGCCAGGGGAACAGGGGAGCGACTAATGAAAAACTGTTTTTT. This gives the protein CASSQGNRGATNEKLFF.

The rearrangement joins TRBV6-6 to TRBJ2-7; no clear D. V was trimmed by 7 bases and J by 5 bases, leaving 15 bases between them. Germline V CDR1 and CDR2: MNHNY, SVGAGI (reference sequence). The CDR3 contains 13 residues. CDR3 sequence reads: CASTEGAKNEQYV. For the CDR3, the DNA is TGTGCCAGCACCGAAGGAGCCAAGAACGAGCAGTACGTC.